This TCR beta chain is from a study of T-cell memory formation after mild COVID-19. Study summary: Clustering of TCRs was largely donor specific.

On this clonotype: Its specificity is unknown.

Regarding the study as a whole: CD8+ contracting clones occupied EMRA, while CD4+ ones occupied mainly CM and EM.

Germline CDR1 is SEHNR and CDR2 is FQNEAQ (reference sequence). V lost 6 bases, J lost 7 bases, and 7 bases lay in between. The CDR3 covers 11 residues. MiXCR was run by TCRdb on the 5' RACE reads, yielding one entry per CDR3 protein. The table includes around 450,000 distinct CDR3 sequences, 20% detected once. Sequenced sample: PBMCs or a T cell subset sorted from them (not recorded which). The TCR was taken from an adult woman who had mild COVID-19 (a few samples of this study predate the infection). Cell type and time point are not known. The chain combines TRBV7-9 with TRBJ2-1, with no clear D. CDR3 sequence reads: CASSSRNEQFF. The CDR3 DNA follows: TGTGCCAGCAGTTCTAGGAATGAGCAGTTCTTC.